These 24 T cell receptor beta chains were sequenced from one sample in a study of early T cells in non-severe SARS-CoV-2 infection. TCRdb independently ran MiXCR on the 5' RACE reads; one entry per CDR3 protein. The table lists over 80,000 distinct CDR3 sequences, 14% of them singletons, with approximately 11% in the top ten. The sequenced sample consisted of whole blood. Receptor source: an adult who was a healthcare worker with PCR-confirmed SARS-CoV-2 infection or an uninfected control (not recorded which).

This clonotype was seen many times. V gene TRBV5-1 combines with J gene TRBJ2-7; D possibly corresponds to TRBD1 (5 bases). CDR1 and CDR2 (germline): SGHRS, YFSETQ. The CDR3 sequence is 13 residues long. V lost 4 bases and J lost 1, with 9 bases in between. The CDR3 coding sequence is TGCGCCAGCAGCCGCAGGGAATCCTACGAGCAGTACTTC. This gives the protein CASSRRESYEQYF.

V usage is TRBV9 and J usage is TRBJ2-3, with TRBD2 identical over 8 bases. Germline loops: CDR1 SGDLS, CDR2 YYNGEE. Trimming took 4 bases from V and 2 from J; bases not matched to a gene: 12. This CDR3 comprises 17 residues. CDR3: CASSPRGGRIFTDTQYF. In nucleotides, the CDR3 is TGTGCCAGCAGCCCCCGGGGGGGGCGGATTTTCACAGATACGCAGTATTTT. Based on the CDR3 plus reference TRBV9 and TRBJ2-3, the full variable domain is DSGVTQTPKHLITATGQRVTLRCSPRSGDLSVYWYQQSLDQGLQFLIQYYNGEERAKGNILERFSAQQFPDLHSELNLSSLELGDSALYFCASSPRGGRIFTDTQYFGPGTRLTVL.

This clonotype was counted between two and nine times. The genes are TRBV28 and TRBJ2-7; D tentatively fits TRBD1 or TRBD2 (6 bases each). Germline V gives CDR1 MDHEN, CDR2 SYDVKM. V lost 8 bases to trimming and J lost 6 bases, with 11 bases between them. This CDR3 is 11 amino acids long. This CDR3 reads CASQRGVEQYF. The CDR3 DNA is TGTGCCAGCCAAAGGGGGGTCGAGCAGTACTTC.

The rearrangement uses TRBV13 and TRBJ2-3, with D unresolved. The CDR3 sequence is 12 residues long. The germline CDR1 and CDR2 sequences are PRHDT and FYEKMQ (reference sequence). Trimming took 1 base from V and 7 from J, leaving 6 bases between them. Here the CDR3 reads CASSLEAHTQYF. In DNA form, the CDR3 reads TGTGCCAGCAGCTTAGAGGCCCATACGCAGTATTTT.

The CDR3, as DNA: TGTGCCAGCAGTTATGGGATCCGTTGGGACCAGGGCTCTTATGGCTACACCTTC. Translated: CASSYGIRWDQGSYGYTF. The chain combines TRBV12-3 or TRBV12-4 with TRBJ1-2; possibly TRBD1 for D (5 bases). V lost 4 bases and J lost 5, with 26 bases in between. The CDR3 runs 18 residues.

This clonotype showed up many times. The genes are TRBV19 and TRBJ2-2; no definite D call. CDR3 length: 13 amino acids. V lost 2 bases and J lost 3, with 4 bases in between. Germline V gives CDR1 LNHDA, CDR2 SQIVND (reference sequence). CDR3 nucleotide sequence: TGTGCCAGTAGTATACGGGACACCGGGGAGCTGTTTTTT. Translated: CASSIRDTGELFF.

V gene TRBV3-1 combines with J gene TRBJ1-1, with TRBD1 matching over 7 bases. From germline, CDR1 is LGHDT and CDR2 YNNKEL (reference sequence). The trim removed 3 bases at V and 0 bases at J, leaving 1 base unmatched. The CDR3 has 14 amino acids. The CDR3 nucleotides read TGTGCCAGCAGCCAGGGACAGTTGAACACTGAAGCTTTCTTT. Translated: CASSQGQLNTEAFF.

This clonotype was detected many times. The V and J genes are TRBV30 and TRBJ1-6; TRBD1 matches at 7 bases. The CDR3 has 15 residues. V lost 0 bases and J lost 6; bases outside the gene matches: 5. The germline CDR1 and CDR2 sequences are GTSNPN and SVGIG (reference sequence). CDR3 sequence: CAWSVYGDSNSPLHF. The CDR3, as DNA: TGTGCCTGGAGTGTATACGGGGACAGTAATTCACCCCTCCACTTT. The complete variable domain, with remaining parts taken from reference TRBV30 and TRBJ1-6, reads SQTIHQWPATLVQPVGSPLSLECTVEGTSNPNLYWYRQAAGRGLQLLFYSVGIGQISSEVPQNLSASRPQDRQFILSSKKLLLSDSGFYLCAWSVYGDSNSPLHFGNGTRLTVT.

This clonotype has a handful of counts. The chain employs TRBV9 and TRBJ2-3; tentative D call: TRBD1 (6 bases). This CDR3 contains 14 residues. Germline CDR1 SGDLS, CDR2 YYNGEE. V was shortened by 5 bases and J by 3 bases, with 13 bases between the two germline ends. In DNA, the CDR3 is TGTGCCAGCAGGGAAGAGGGGGTGACAGATACGCAGTATTTT. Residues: CASREEGVTDTQYF.

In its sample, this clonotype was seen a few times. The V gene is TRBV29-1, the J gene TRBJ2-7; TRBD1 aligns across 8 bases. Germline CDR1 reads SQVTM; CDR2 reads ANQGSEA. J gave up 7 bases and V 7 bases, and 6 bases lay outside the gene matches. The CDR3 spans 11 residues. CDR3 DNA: TGCAGCGCCAGGACAGGGCGGGAGCAGTACTTC. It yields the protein CSARTGREQYF.

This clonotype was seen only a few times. CDR3 residues: CASSPRQVGDSPLHF. CDR3 DNA sequence: TGTGCCAGCAGCCCAAGACAGGTGGGGGATTCACCCCTCCACTTT. The chain employs TRBV14 and TRBJ1-6, with D tentatively TRBD1 (6 bases). Germline V gene sequence: CDR1 SGHDN, CDR2 FVKESK. Trimming took 4 bases from V and 8 from J, leaving 15 bases between them. CDR3 length: 15 residues.

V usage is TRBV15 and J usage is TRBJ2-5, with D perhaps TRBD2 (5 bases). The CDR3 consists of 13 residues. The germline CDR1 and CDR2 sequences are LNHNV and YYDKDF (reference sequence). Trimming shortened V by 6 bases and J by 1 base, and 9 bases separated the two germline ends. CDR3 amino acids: CATSLGSQETQYF. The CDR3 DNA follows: TGTGCCACCAGTTTAGGGAGCCAAGAGACCCAGTACTTC.

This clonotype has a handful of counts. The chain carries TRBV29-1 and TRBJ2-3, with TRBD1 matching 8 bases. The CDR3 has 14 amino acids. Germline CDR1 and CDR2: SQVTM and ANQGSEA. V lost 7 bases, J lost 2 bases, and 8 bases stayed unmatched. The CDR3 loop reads CSAMQGATTDTQYF. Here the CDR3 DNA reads TGCAGCGCAATGCAGGGGGCAACCACAGATACGCAGTATTTT.

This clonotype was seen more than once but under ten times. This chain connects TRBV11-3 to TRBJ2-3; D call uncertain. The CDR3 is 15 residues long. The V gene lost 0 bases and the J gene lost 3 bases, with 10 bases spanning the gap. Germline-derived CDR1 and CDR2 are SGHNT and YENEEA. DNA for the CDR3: TGTGCCAGCAGCTTAGATCCATTCAGTACAGATACGCAGTATTTT. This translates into CASSLDPFSTDTQYF.

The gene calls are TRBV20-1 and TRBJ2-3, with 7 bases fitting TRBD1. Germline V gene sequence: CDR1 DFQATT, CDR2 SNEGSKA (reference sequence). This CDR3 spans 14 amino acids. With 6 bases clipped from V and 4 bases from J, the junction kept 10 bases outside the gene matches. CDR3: CSATTRTGSDTQYF. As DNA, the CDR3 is TGCAGTGCCACCACCCGGACAGGTTCAGATACGCAGTATTTT.

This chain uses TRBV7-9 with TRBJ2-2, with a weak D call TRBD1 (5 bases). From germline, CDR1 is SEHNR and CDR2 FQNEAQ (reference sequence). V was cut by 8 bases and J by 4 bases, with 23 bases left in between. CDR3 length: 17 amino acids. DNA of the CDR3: TGTGCCAGCGGTAGGGCGGACACACGAGGCGGCACCGGGGAGCTGTTTTTT. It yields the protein CASGRADTRGGTGELFF.

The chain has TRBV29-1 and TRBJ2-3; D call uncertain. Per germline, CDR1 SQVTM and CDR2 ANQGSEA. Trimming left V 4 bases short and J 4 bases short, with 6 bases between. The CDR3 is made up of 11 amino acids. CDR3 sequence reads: CSVANPDTQYF. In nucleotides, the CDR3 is TGCAGCGTTGCCAACCCAGATACGCAGTATTTT.

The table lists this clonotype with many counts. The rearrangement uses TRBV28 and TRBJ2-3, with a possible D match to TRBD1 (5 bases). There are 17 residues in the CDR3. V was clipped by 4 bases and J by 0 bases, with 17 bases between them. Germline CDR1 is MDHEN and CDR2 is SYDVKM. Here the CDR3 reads CASSSLNGALSTDTQYF. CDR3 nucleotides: TGTGCCAGCAGTTCACTAAATGGGGCCTTGAGCACAGATACGCAGTATTTT.

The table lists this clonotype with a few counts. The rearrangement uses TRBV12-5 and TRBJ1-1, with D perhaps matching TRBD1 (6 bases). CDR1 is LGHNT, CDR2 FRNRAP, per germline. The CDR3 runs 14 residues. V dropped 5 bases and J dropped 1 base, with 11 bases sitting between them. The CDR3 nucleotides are TGTGCTAGTGGTGCCGGGGGGCAGAACACTGAAGCTTTCTTT. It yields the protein CASGAGGQNTEAFF.

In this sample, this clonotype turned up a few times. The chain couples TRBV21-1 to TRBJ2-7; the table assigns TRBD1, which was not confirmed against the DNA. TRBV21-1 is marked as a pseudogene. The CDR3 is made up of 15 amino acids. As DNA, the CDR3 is TGTGCCAGCAGCTTAGACAGGGGGTTAACCTACGAGCAGTACTTC. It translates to CASSLDRGLTYEQYF.

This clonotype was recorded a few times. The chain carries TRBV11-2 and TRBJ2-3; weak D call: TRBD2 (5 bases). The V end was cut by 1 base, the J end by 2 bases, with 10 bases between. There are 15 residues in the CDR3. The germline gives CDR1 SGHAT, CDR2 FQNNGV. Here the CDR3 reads CASSLVSGNTDTQYF. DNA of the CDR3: TGTGCCAGCAGCTTAGTCTCGGGGAACACAGATACGCAGTATTTT.

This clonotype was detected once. Written as DNA, the CDR3 is TGTGCCAGCAGTGAAGGAATGTATTCACCCCTCCACTTT. Translation gives CASSEGMYSPLHF. The rearrangement uses TRBV2 and TRBJ1-6; D is undetermined. The CDR3 is 13 residues long. CDR1 is SNHLY, CDR2 FYNNEI, per germline. V was pared by 1 base and J by 8 bases, with 6 bases between.

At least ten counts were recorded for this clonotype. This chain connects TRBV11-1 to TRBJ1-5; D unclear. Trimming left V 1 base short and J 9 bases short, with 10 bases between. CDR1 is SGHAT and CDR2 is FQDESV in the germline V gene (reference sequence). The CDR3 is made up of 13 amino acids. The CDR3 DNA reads TGTGCCAGCAGCTTAGAGAGCTCGTCGCCCCAGCATTTT. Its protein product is CASSLESSSPQHF.

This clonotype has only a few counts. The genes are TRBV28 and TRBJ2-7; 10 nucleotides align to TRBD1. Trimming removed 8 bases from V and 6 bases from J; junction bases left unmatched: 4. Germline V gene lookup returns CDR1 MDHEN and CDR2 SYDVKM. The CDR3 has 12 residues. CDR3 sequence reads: CASRDRGSEQYF. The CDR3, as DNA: TGTGCCAGCCGGGACAGGGGATCCGAGCAGTACTTC.